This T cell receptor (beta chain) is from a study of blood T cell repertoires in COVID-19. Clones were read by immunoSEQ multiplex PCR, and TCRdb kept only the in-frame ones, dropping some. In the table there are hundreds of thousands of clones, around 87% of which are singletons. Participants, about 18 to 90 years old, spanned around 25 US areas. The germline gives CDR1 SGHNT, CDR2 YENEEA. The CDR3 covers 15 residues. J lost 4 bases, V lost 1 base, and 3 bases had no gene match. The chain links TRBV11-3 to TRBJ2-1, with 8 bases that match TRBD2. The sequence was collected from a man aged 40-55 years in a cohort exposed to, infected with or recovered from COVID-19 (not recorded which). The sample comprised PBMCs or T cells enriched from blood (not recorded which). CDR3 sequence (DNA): TGTGCCAGCAGCTTAGCGGGAGGGCGATACAATGAGCAGTTCTTC. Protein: CASSLAGGRYNEQFF.